Each of the 13 T cell receptor beta chains below was sequenced from the same sample in a study of CD8 T cells in Susac syndrome. RNA, at roughly 0.5 to 1 ug, was reverse transcribed with random hexamers. Using its own MiXCR run on the immunoSEQ multiplex PCR reads, TCRdb lists one record per CDR3 protein. Among around 160,000 distinct CDR3 sequences listed, 90% to 95% were seen once. The sequencing sample was made of CD4+ T cells from PBMCs. The receptors were gathered from a human donor in good health.

This clonotype was detected only once. The CDR3 sequence is CASSGKRGESTEAFF. CDR3 DNA sequence: TGTGCCAGCTCCGGGAAGAGGGGTGAGAGCACTGAAGCTTTCTTT. The chain employs TRBV18 and TRBJ1-1; possible D gene TRBD1, 5 bases. V shed 6 bases and J shed 4 bases, with 18 bases lying between them. CDR3 size: 15 residues. Germline V gene sequence: CDR1 KGHSH, CDR2 LQKENI. The full variable domain, rest sourced from reference TRBV18 and TRBJ1-1, is NAGVMQNPRHLVRRRGQEARLRCSPMKGHSHVYWYRQLPEEGLKFMVYLQKENIIDESGMPKERFSAEFPKEGPSILRIQQVVRGDSAAYFCASSGKRGESTEAFFGQGTRLTVV.

This chain connects TRBV7-9 to TRBJ2-3; tentatively, D is TRBD2 (5 bases). V lost 3 bases and J lost 10, with 11 bases in between. The V gene's germline CDR1 is SEHNR and CDR2 FQNEAQ (reference sequence). This CDR3 is 12 amino acids long. CDR3 residues: CASSFTNGAQYF. The CDR3 coding sequence is TGTGCCAGCAGCTTTACTAACGGGGCGCAGTATTTT.

On this clonotype: No DNA is shown, since the ends of the CDR3 on it are uncertain; the CDR3 is the one TCRdb lists. This chain links TRBV12-3 or TRBV12-4 with TRBJ1-2; TRBD1, the table's D call, lacks a check against the DNA. Counting both end residues, the CDR3 totals 14 amino acids. CDR3 residues: CASSTSDGKTGYTF.

This rearrangement joins TRBV3-1 to TRBJ1-5; 10 bases fit TRBD1. CDR1 is LGHDT and CDR2 is YNNKEL in the germline V gene (reference sequence). The V gene end was trimmed by 5 bases and the J gene end by 7 bases; junction bases not matched to a gene: 5. This CDR3 has 14 amino acids. In nucleotides, the CDR3 is TGTGCCAGCAGCAACGGACAGGGGGGCCAGCCCCAGCATTTT. This translates into CASSNGQGGQPQHF. Looking up the rest from reference TRBV3-1 and TRBJ1-5 gives the full variable domain: DTAVSQTPKYLVTQMGNDKSIKCEQNLGHDTMYWYKQDSKKFLKIMFSYNNKELIINETVPNRFSPKSPDKAHLNLHINSLELGDSAVYFCASSNGQGGQPQHFGDGTRLSIL.

The CDR3 DNA is TGTGCCAGCAGCTTTGGGACAGGGGTTGGGTTCTTC. Amino acid sequence: CASSFGTGVGFF. The V and J genes are TRBV7-9 and TRBJ2-1; 10 bases are a match to TRBD1. Trimming took 3 bases from V and 15 from J; bases not matched to a gene: 5. CDR3 length: 12 residues. The germline gives CDR1 SEHNR, CDR2 FQNEAQ (reference sequence).

To note about this clonotype: Sequence at one end of the junction differs from germline and may be a read error. The chain uses TRBV7-7 and TRBJ2-5; 7 positions match TRBD2. There are 14 residues in the CDR3. Germline-derived CDR1 and CDR2 are SSHAT and FNYEAQ (reference sequence). CDR3 bases: TGTGCTAGCAGTCCCGTTACGGGGGGAGAGACCCAGTACTTC. Translated, it gives CASSPVTGGETQYF.

This CDR3 is CSAGDRGRGETQYF. The CDR3 DNA is TGCAGTGCGGGGGACAGGGGTCGGGGAGAGACCCAGTACTTC. The chain joins TRBV20-1 to TRBJ2-5, with 10 bases aligning to TRBD1. This CDR3 is 14 amino acids long. The trim removed 6 bases at V and 4 bases at J, leaving 8 bases unmatched. Germline CDR1 is DFQATT and CDR2 is SNEGSKA (reference sequence).

This clonotype was counted a single time. V gene TRBV3-1 combines with J gene TRBJ1-1, with no clear D. The length of the CDR3 is 16 residues. Trimming removed 0 bases from V and 0 bases from J, with 11 bases in between. Germline V lookup: CDR1 LGHDT, CDR2 YNNKEL (reference sequence). As DNA, the CDR3 is TGTGCCAGCAGCCAAGAGCGGGGTGGAATGAACACTGAAGCTTTCTTT. This gives the protein CASSQERGGMNTEAFF. Together with reference TRBV3-1 and TRBJ1-1, the CDR3 gives the full variable domain: DTAVSQTPKYLVTQMGNDKSIKCEQNLGHDTMYWYKQDSKKFLKIMFSYNNKELIINETVPNRFSPKSPDKAHLNLHINSLELGDSAVYFCASSQERGGMNTEAFFGQGTRLTVV.

This chain uses TRBV29-1 with TRBJ2-1; D gene unclear. The CDR3 loop spans 10 amino acids. Looked up from germline, CDR1 is SQVTM and CDR2 is ANQGSEA. V dropped 5 bases and J dropped 7 bases, with 6 bases sitting between them. CDR3 nucleotide sequence: TGCAGCGTTCTAGGTAATGAGCAGTTCTTC. Residues: CSVLGNEQFF.

In its sample, this clonotype was seen a few times. This chain joins TRBV7-3 and TRBJ2-5; 7 nucleotides align to TRBD1. CDR1 SGHTA and CDR2 FQGTGA come from the germline V gene. The CDR3 has 13 amino acids. Trimming took 4 bases from V and 2 from J; bases not matched to a gene: 1. For the CDR3, the DNA is TGTGCCAGCAGCTCACAGGGGCAAGAGACCCAGTACTTC. Translated: CASSSQGQETQYF.

The chain combines TRBV4-3 with TRBJ2-7, with a weak D call TRBD1 (5 bases). The CDR3 runs to 18 residues. V was pared by 1 base and J by 0 bases, with 19 bases between. From germline, CDR1 is LGHNA and CDR2 YSLEER. The DNA for the CDR3 is TGCGCCAGCAGCCAAGTAGGTAGGGGTCCCGATAGCTCCTACGAGCAGTACTTC. It encodes CASSQVGRGPDSSYEQYF.

J is TRBJ2-6 and V is TRBV7-2; no clear D gene. V gave up 2 bases and J gave up 0 bases, with 11 bases separating them. The CDR3 covers 17 residues. The germline gives CDR1 SGHTA, CDR2 FQGNSA. CDR3 region: CASSLTTTGSGANVLTF. CDR3 nucleotides: TGTGCCAGCAGCTTAACGACCACGGGCTCTGGGGCCAACGTCCTGACTTTC.

This chain uses TRBV14 with TRBJ2-5; TRBD1 is a possible D gene (5 bases). CDR3 length: 11 residues. Germline CDR1 and CDR2: SGHDN and FVKESK. V was clipped by 2 bases and J by 8 bases, with 6 bases between them. The CDR3 is CASSQQGTQYF. DNA of the CDR3: TGTGCCAGCAGCCAACAGGGTACCCAGTACTTC. Full variable domain (missing parts from reference TRBV14 and TRBJ2-5): EAGVTQFPSHSVIEKGQTVTLRCDPISGHDNLYWYRRVMGKEIKFLLHFVKESKQDESGMPNNRFLAERTGGTYSTLKVQPAELEDSGVYFCASSQQGTQYFGPGTRLLVL.